The source of this T cell receptor (beta chain) is a study of vaccination effects on CD4 cells after COVID-19. The overall study: Two-dose BNT162b2 or mRNA-1273 vaccination was given to participants. The study, taken as a whole, reports: The vaccine-induced clones of healthy vaccinees included only 1 of 255 that cross-reacted with common cold coronaviruses. There was marked clonal contraction among infection- and vaccine-induced clones late after vaccination.

Assay: immunoSEQ multiplex PCR; the TCRdb copy retains only in-frame clones and omits some. The table has more than 35,000 clones, roughly 62% seen once. Sequencing was preceded by expansion of antigen-specific CD4+ T cells with viral peptide pools in the ViraFEST assay. Culture lasted about nine days before CD4+ T cell isolation. Nobody among the vaccine recipients had prior SARS-CoV-2 infection (nucleocapsid antibodies were negative). Half of the medium was exchanged for IL-2 medium on both days 3 and 7. As for this clone: Its antigen is as yet unknown.

The sample consisted of CD4+ T cells from PBMCs cultured with HCoV-OC43 spike peptides, taken before COVID-19 vaccination. The subset was: HCoV-OC43 spike overlapping peptide pool stimulation. This TCR derives from a human donor who received a COVID-19 vaccine.

CDR3 amino acids: CASSLVQGVQYF. Here the CDR3 DNA reads TGTGCCAGCAGCTTAGTACAGGGCGTGCAGTATTTT. J is TRBJ2-3 and V is TRBV7-9, with a weak D call TRBD1 (6 bases). With 1 base removed from V and 11 bases from J, the gap between germline ends came to 10 bases. The CDR3 consists of 12 residues. Per germline, CDR1 SEHNR and CDR2 FQNEAQ (reference sequence).